The rows below give T cell receptor beta chains drawn from one sample of a study of blood T cell repertoires in COVID-19. Assay: immunoSEQ multiplex PCR; the TCRdb copy retains only in-frame clones and omits some. The table lists some 120,000 clones, 88% of them singletons. Sequencing used peripheral blood. The receptors derive from a human donor in a cohort sampled during active COVID-19. The CDR3 runs from the conserved cysteine through the conserved F or W. D genes are given only for firm matches. The size entry is marked missing in some rows and otherwise reads once, few, many or a size class.

d_gene,v_gene,j_gene,abundance,CDR3aa,CDR3nt
.,TRBV29-1,TRBJ2-1,many,CSVGGNEQFF,TGCAGCGTTGGAGGCAATGAGCAGTTCTTC
.,TRBV2,TRBJ1-6,.,CASSLGGLHF,TGTGCCAGCAGCCTCGGGGGCCTCCACTTT
.,TRBV28,TRBJ2-1,once,CASSFGTPSSYNEQFF,TGTGCCAGCAGTTTTGGGACACCGAGCTCCTACAATGAGCAGTTCTTC
.,TRBV4-1,TRBJ2-7,.,CASSQGWSAGRPYEQYF,TGCGCCAGCAGCCAAGGGTGGTCGGCAGGGAGGCCCTACGAGCAGTACTTC
TRBD2,TRBV6-4,TRBJ2-1,.,CASSTSGGPMNEQFF,TGTGCCAGCAGTACTAGCGGGGGGCCTATGAATGAGCAGTTCTTC
TRBD2,TRBV9,TRBJ2-5,.,CASSVGGGAGETQYF,TGTGCCAGCAGCGTCGGCGGGGGGGCGGGAGAGACCCAGTACTTC
TRBD2,TRBV27,TRBJ2-5,.,CASRGLAGGEETQYF,TGTGCCAGCAGAGGACTAGCGGGAGGCGAGGAGACCCAGTACTTC
TRBD1,TRBV6-5,TRBJ2-5,.,CASSYSGTGLRETQYF,TGTGCCAGCAGTTACTCCGGGACAGGGTTGCGAGAGACCCAGTACTTC
.,TRBV6-6,TRBJ2-5,.,CASSYRSGGETQYF,TGTGCCAGCAGTTACAGGTCAGGGGGGGAGACCCAGTACTTC
.,TRBV4-1,TRBJ2-3,once,CASSQDSGRAYTDTQYF,TGCGCCAGCAGCCAAGACTCTGGCAGGGCTTACACAGATACGCAGTATTTT
.,TRBV11-2,TRBJ2-2,.,CASSLGAGTGELFF,TGTGCCAGCAGCTTAGGTGCAGGCACCGGGGAGCTGTTTTTT
TRBD2,TRBV18,TRBJ2-7,.,CASSPLAGGSYEQYF,TGTGCCAGCTCACCACTAGCGGGAGGATCCTACGAGCAGTACTTC
.,TRBV6-4,TRBJ2-1,.,CASSDLAYNEQFF,TGTGCCAGCAGTGATCTAGCTTACAATGAGCAGTTCTTC
.,TRBV30,TRBJ1-5,.,CAWSPLGGWNQPQHF,TGTGCCTGGAGTCCCCTGGGGGGTTGGAATCAGCCCCAGCATTTT
.,TRBV6-5,TRBJ1-6,.,CASSQGIPYNSPLHF,TGTGCCAGCAGTCAGGGGATTCCTTATAATTCACCCCTCCACTTT
.,TRBV5-5,TRBJ2-5,.,CASRPPQGMGETQYF,TGTGCCAGCCGCCCCCCCCAGGGCATGGGAGAGACCCAGTACTTC
TRBD1,TRBV28,TRBJ2-6,.,CASRYWRDRGLPGANVLTF,TGTGCCAGCCGCTACTGGAGGGACAGGGGGCTTCCTGGGGCCAACGTCCTGACTTTC
TRBD1,TRBV5-4,TRBJ2-1,.,CASSSDRGNEQFF,TGTGCCAGCAGCTCCGACAGGGGAAATGAGCAGTTCTTC
.,TRBV28,TRBJ1-2,few,CASSSTSQGNYGYTF,TGTGCCAGCAGTTCTACCTCCCAGGGGAACTATGGCTACACCTTC
.,TRBV21-1,TRBJ2-7,.,CASRGTKRGADYEQYF,TGTGCCAGCAGGGGGACTAAGCGGGGGGCCGACTACGAGCAGTACTTC
TRBD1,TRBV5-1,TRBJ2-5,.,CASNTQGAPGETQYF,TGCGCCAGCAATACACAGGGGGCGCCGGGTGAGACCCAGTACTTC
TRBD1,TRBV5-4,TRBJ1-1,.,CASSLGAGGARVTEAFF,TGTGCCAGCAGCTTGGGGGCAGGGGGCGCGAGGGTAACTGAAGCTTTCTTT
.,TRBV2,TRBJ2-7,.,CASRGQFYEQYF,TGTGCCAGCCGCGGACAGTTCTACGAGCAGTACTTC
TRBD1,TRBV5-5,TRBJ1-3,.,CASSLQGARSGNTIYF,TGTGCCAGCAGCTTACAGGGGGCTCGCTCTGGAAACACCATATATTTT
.,TRBV5-1,TRBJ2-2,.,CASSLGLANTGELFF,TGCGCCAGCAGCTTGGGACTAGCGAACACCGGGGAGCTGTTTTTT
TRBD2,TRBV11-2,TRBJ2-7,.,CASSLDLAGGPKTYEQYF,TGTGCCAGCAGCTTAGATCTAGCGGGAGGTCCCAAGACGTACGAGCAGTACTTC
TRBD1,TRBV5-5,TRBJ1-4,.,CASSPGTGATNEKLFF,TGTGCCAGCAGCCCCGGGACAGGGGCAACTAATGAAAAACTGTTTTTT
TRBD2,TRBV7-2,TRBJ2-1,.,CASSLPGGSSYNEQFF,TGTGCCAGCAGCCTCCCGGGGGGGAGCTCCTACAATGAGCAGTTCTTC
.,TRBV5-5,TRBJ1-5,.,CASSLWGGEQPQHF,TGTGCCAGCAGCTTGTGGGGGGGGGAACAGCCCCAGCATTTT
.,TRBV4-1,TRBJ2-7,few,CASSQTSQGRNSYEQYF,TGCGCCAGCAGCCAAACCAGTCAGGGAAGGAACTCCTACGAGCAGTACTTC
TRBD2,TRBV29-1,TRBJ2-3,once,CSVSTSLTDTQYF,TGCAGCGTCTCGACTAGCTTAACAGATACGCAGTATTTT
.,TRBV15,TRBJ2-1,.,CATSRDLGYNNEQFF,TGTGCCACCAGCAGAGATCTCGGGTACAACAATGAGCAGTTCTTC
.,TRBV7-2,TRBJ1-1,.,CASSLAMLREAFF,TGTGCCAGCAGCTTAGCGATGCTACGTGAAGCTTTCTTT
.,TRBV7-2,TRBJ2-3,.,CASSFGGAGTDTQYF,TGTGCCAGCAGCTTCGGAGGGGCGGGCACAGATACGCAGTATTTT
.,TRBV30,TRBJ1-1,once,CALDLDRENTEAFF,TGTGCCTTGGACTTAGATAGAGAGAACACTGAAGCTTTCTTT
TRBD1,TRBV4-1,TRBJ1-3,.,CASSLDRGALSGNTIYF,TGCGCCAGCAGCCTCGACAGGGGGGCACTCTCTGGAAACACCATATATTTT
.,TRBV20-1,TRBJ2-1,.,CSASGLNSYNEQFF,TGCAGTGCTAGTGGACTAAACTCCTACAATGAGCAGTTCTTC
.,TRBV7-6,TRBJ1-1,.,CASSMVGVAEAFF,TGTGCCAGCAGTATGGTCGGGGTGGCTGAAGCTTTCTTT
.,TRBV27,TRBJ2-2,.,CASSPGRGHGELFF,TGTGCCAGCAGCCCCGGGAGGGGGCACGGGGAGCTGTTTTTT
TRBD2,TRBV4-1,TRBJ2-2,.,CASSQGRQGRTSLGELFF,TGCGCCAGCAGCCAAGGTCGTCAGGGGAGGACTAGCCTCGGGGAGCTGTTTTTT
.,TRBV2,TRBJ1-2,.,CASMVISPLNYGYTF,TGTGCCAGCATGGTCATTAGTCCTTTGAACTATGGCTACACCTTC
.,TRBV5-3,TRBJ2-6,.,CARSGPWASGANVLTF,TGTGCCAGAAGCGGTCCGTGGGCCTCTGGGGCCAACGTCCTGACTTTC
.,TRBV18,TRBJ1-4,once,CASSHDRPLGNEKLFF,TGTGCCAGCTCACACGACAGACCCCTGGGAAATGAAAAACTGTTTTTT
TRBD2,TRBV18,TRBJ2-7,.,CASSPLAGVSYEQYF,TGTGCCAGCTCCCCACTAGCGGGAGTCTCCTACGAGCAGTACTTC
TRBD1,TRBV7-9,TRBJ2-7,.,CASSSPDRGRREQYF,TGTGCCAGCAGCTCCCCGGACAGGGGGCGAAGGGAGCAGTACTTC
.,TRBV19,TRBJ1-1,.,CASSIGERNTEAFF,TGTGCCAGTAGTATAGGGGAGAGAAACACTGAAGCTTTCTTT
TRBD1,TRBV5-4,TRBJ1-3,.,CASSSTGGNTIYF,TGTGCCAGCAGCTCGACAGGGGGAAACACCATATATTTT
.,TRBV12-5,TRBJ1-1,.,CASGTGLNTEAFF,TGTGCTAGTGGGACAGGCCTGAACACTGAAGCTTTCTTT
.,TRBV6-2/TRBV6-3,TRBJ2-1,.,CASSYTFGQLYNEQFF,TGTGCCAGCAGTTACACTTTTGGACAGCTCTACAATGAGCAGTTCTTC
TRBD1,TRBV11-2,TRBJ2-5,.,CASSPRPGQGNPFGETQYF,TGTGCCAGCAGCCCACGCCCGGGACAGGGTAATCCTTTCGGGGAGACCCAGTACTTC
TRBD2,TRBV19,TRBJ2-1,.,CASSTALLGTSGRDNEQFF,TGTGCCAGTAGTACAGCTCTTTTGGGGACTAGCGGGAGAGATAATGAGCAGTTCTTC
TRBD2,TRBV3-1/TRBV3-2,TRBJ2-7,.,CASSQVLAGSRSYEQYF,TGTGCCAGCAGCCAAGTCCTAGCGGGGTCAAGGTCCTACGAGCAGTACTTC
TRBD1,TRBV5-4,TRBJ1-1,.,CASSIGQGNTEAFF,TGTGCCAGCAGCATCGGACAGGGAAACACTGAAGCTTTCTTT
.,TRBV30,TRBJ1-6,.,CAWGGAVYNSPLHF,TGTGCCTGGGGGGGGGCTGTATATAATTCACCCCTCCACTTT
.,TRBV5-5,TRBJ1-1,.,CASSSLGAMNTEAFF,TGTGCCAGCAGCTCACTGGGGGCCATGAACACTGAAGCTTTCTTT
TRBD1,TRBV7-9,TRBJ2-7,.,CASSSLKGGQGFSSYEQYF,TGTGCCAGCAGCTCCTTGAAGGGAGGACAGGGCTTCTCATCCTACGAGCAGTACTTC
TRBD2,TRBV11-3,TRBJ2-7,.,CASITSGRFYEQYF,TGTGCCAGCATAACTAGCGGGAGGTTCTACGAGCAGTACTTC
.,TRBV18,TRBJ2-5,.,CASSSGQGGETQYF,TGTGCCAGCTCATCAGGACAGGGAGGGGAGACCCAGTACTTC